This T cell receptor beta chain was obtained from a study of CD8 T cells in Susac syndrome. With V trimmed by 1 base and J by 5 bases, 5 bases remained unmatched. This CDR3 region has 15 residues. Germline V gene data show CDR1 as SEHNR and CDR2 as FQNEAQ (reference sequence). After extraction with the RNeasy kit, roughly 0.45 to 1 ug of the RNA was reverse transcribed using random hexamers. With immunoSEQ multiplex PCR, TCR beta CDR3 was amplified across 54 Vbeta and 13 Jbeta. TCRdb reprocessed the immunoSEQ multiplex PCR reads via MiXCR and lists one record per CDR3 protein. Of some 250,000 distinct CDR3 sequences in the sample, 96% were seen once.

Sequenced input: CD4+ T cells from PBMCs. This sequence originates from a human donor with Susac syndrome. The V call is TRBV7-9, the J call TRBJ2-5, with TRBD1 matching 9 bases. CDR3 residues: CASSLVTGGRETQYF. CDR3 nucleotide sequence: TGTGCCAGCAGCTTAGTAACAGGGGGCCGGGAGACCCAGTACTTC. The full variable domain, in which reference TRBV7-9 and TRBJ2-5 provide the parts outside the CDR3, is DTGVSQNPRHKITKRGQNVTFRCDPISEHNRLYWYRQTLGQGPEFLTYFQNEAQLEKSRLLSDRFSAERPKGSFSTLEIQRTEQGDSAMYLCASSLVTGGRETQYFGPGTRLLVL.